This T cell receptor beta chain was identified in a study of T-cell reconstitution after alpha-beta-depleted transplantation in children. CDR1 SGHRS and CDR2 YFSETQ come from the germline V gene. CDR3 length: 15 residues. V was pared by 2 bases and J by 5 bases, with 16 bases between. Library preparation (for TCRbeta) was performed with unique molecular identifiers. TCRdb used MiXCR to reprocess the PCR reads, holding one entry per CDR3 protein. This table holds hundreds of thousands of distinct CDR3 sequences, around 13% found once. This clonotype was seen many times. The V gene is TRBV5-1, the J gene TRBJ1-2; TRBD1 might be the D (6 bases). This TCR came from a girl aged 2 to 10 with congenital amegakaryocytic thrombocytopenia, due to receive a stem cell transplant. The specimen was PBMCs, collected before TCRalphabeta/CD19-depleted stem cell transplant. CDR3 coding DNA: TGCGCCAGCAGCTTTGCAGGGGCAGGGCCTTATGGCTACACCTTC. Protein product: CASSFAGAGPYGYTF.